The sequence of this T cell receptor beta chain was determined in a study of blood T cell repertoires in COVID-19 (dated by TCRdb to 2020 to 2022). Describing the broader study: Samples from collaborators originated in the United States, Italy and Spain and spanned both the acute and convalescent phases of COVID-19. The material from the prospective study consisted of cDNA or gDNA derived from T cells, B-cell-depleted T cells, or PBMCs. The samples were drawn from the first 160 participants of the ongoing ImmuneRACE study and from 950 to 1,500 subjects provided by 6 global collaborators. The repertoires were released in a freely available public database intended as a resource for research on the immune response to SARS-CoV-2. HLA class I and class II types, where available, came from metadata supplied by the sample provider rather than from assay-based typing. Deeply sampled blood TCRbeta repertoires from subjects exposed to, actively infected with, or recovered from COVID-19 were included in the dataset. Sample metadata almost always included a de-identified subject ID, COVID-19 status, age in years and sex.

The immunoSEQ Assay, a bias-controlled multiplex PCR, was used to amplify TCRbeta CDR3 regions from genomic DNA. In the source study's methods: The number of nucleated cells in each sample was estimated from the amplification of reference gene primers within the assay. To quantify the absolute abundance of each unique TCRbeta CDR3 rearrangement, sequence reads were collapsed and filtered. For each sample, productive Simpson clonality was calculated as the square root of Simpson's diversity index over productive rearrangements. Drawn from immuneACCESS, this table holds only the in-frame rearrangements with V and J called that TCRdb kept. Clones are partly lost; checked studies trace under half to an unresolved V gene and leave the rest unexplained. Clonal size and the V and J genes are those of that table, whereas D and trimming came from the DNA. A total of about 130,000 clones appear in this sample, roughly three quarters of them only once. 15% to 25% of the sample goes to the ten largest clones.

In the case of this clone: Its cognate antigen has yet to be identified. No base quality values were provided; no much bigger clone lies one nucleotide off.

Collaborating institutions collected whole blood in K2EDTA tubes following their own protocols. For TCRbeta analysis, collaborator samples were shipped as frozen whole blood, as isolated PBMCs, or as DNA extracted from either sample type. On the study overall, not on this receptor specifically: The quantity of clinical and demographic metadata differed by source and by participant and was supplied without curation.

The CDR3 starts with the cysteine, ends with the phenylalanine, and has 14 residues. The sequence is cut down to CDR3 DNA, 42 bases in frame from base 1. Clipping removes 7 bases from V and 2 bases from J, with 7 as the unmatched junction base count. As encoded in the germline V gene, CDR1 is SNHLY while CDR2 is FYNNEI. The chain employs TRBV2 and TRBJ2-7, and TRBD1 aligns with 8 junction nucleotides. The receptor comes from a man older than 75 with acute or convalescent COVID-19. Sequenced input: peripheral blood. The nucleotide sequence reads as follows: TGTGCCAGCAACCCGGGACAGGCACCCTACGAGCAGTACTTC. Protein translation: CASNPGQAPYEQYF. The entire variable domain, with the stretches around the CDR3 drawn from the reference TRBV2 and TRBJ2-7 proteins, is EPEVTQTPSHQVTQMGQEVILRCVPISNHLYFYWYRQILGQKVEFLVSFYNNEISEKSEIFDDQFSVERPDGSNFTLKIRSTKLEDSAMYFCASNPGQAPYEQYFGPGTRLTVT.